A single sample gave rise to the 20 T cell receptor beta chains below, sequenced in a study of post-analysis software for immune sequencing data. Overall study results and limits: Higher frequency in patients than in controls was seen for roughly 5 TRBV segments, with TRBV5-6, TRBV5-1 and TRBV20-1 among them.

No cognate antigen is known for these TCRs. Unique-molecular-identifier-tagged TCR beta cDNA libraries were used. TCRdb redid the calling of the PCR reads with MiXCR, one entry per CDR3 protein. Of roughly 540,000 distinct CDR3 sequences listed, about a third are singletons. The sample taken for sequencing was blood. Every receptor here comes from a girl aged 2-17 years with multiple sclerosis.

V gene TRBV4-1 combines with J gene TRBJ1-1; tentative D call: TRBD1 (6 bases). CDR1 is MGHRA and CDR2 is YSYEKL in the germline V gene. The germline V and J ends were trimmed by 5 bases and 12 bases, with 19 bases remaining between them. CDR3 length equals 13 residues. CDR3 nucleotide sequence: TGCGCCAGCAGCAACAGGGATAGTCCTGTTACTTTCTTT. Protein sequence: CASSNRDSPVTFF.

The CDR3 here is CASSSGGASTDTQYF. The DNA for the CDR3 is TGTGCCAGCAGCTCCGGGGGAGCTAGCACAGATACGCAGTATTTT. The chain is built from TRBV12-3 or TRBV12-4 and TRBJ2-3; possibly TRBD2 for D (6 bases). Trimming removed 6 bases from V and 0 bases from J, with 13 bases in between. The CDR3 extends over 15 amino acids.

The J gene is TRBJ2-1, the V gene TRBV20-1; D remains unclear. Deletions cut 1 base from V and 13 bases from J, with 29 bases between. CDR1 DFQATT and CDR2 SNEGSKA come from the germline V gene (reference sequence). The CDR3 loop spans 17 amino acids. The CDR3: CSARGVPFSRKQETQFF. The CDR3 nucleotides are TGCAGTGCTAGAGGAGTTCCCTTCAGCAGAAAACAAGAGACCCAGTTCTTC.

The rearrangement joins TRBV4-1 to TRBJ1-5; D unresolved. V was pared by 1 base and J by 2 bases, with 9 bases between. This CDR3 contains 15 residues. Germline V gives CDR1 MGHRA, CDR2 YSYEKL. Written as DNA, the CDR3 is TGCGCCAGCAGCCAAGCCGGGCTCGGCAATCAGCCCCAGCATTTT. This translates into CASSQAGLGNQPQHF.

A remark on this clonotype: One end of the junction varies from germline; a read error may be responsible. The chain uses TRBV4-1 and TRBJ2-5, with D unclear. The germline V gene encodes CDR1 MGHRA and CDR2 YSYEKL. CDR3 length: 12 amino acids. The CDR3 region has the DNA TGCGCCAGCAGCCAAGATCGTGAGACCCAGGACTTC. It is translated as CASSQDRETQDF.

The table lists this clonotype with a few counts. V usage is TRBV20-1 and J usage is TRBJ2-5, with D unclear. The CDR3 runs to 11 residues. CDR1 is DFQATT and CDR2 is SNEGSKA in the germline V gene (reference sequence). Trimming left V 3 bases short and J 5 bases short, with 7 bases between. The CDR3 DNA reads as TGCAGTGCTAGGCCATCGGAGACCCAGTACTTC. Translated: CSARPSETQYF.

The J gene is TRBJ2-5, the V gene TRBV5-1; D call uncertain. Germline V lookup: CDR1 SGHRS, CDR2 YFSETQ. The CDR3 has 14 residues. Trimming shortened V by 0 bases and J by 1 base, and 7 bases separated the two germline ends. This CDR3 reads CASSLANPQETQYF. The CDR3 DNA follows: TGCGCCAGCAGCTTGGCGAACCCCCAAGAGACCCAGTACTTC.

The chain joins TRBV7-2 to TRBJ2-3, with D unclear. CDR3 length: 14 residues. Per the germline V gene, CDR1 is SGHTA and CDR2 is FQGNSA. The V end lost 2 bases, the J end lost 2 bases, and 8 bases lay between the germline ends. Here the CDR3 DNA reads TGTGCCAGCAGCTTAACGGACCTCACAGATACGCAGTATTTT. This translates into CASSLTDLTDTQYF.

This clonotype was observed a handful of times. V usage is TRBV6-6 and J usage is TRBJ2-5; no clear D gene. The J call may be faulty, since TRBJ2-7 better matches the DNA end. Germline V gives CDR1 MNHNY, CDR2 SVGAGI (reference sequence). This CDR3 comprises 11 residues. CDR3 amino acids: CASSFATEQYF. CDR3 coding DNA: TGTGCCAGCAGTTTCGCCACCGAGCAGTACTTC.

This sequence joins TRBV5-6 and TRBJ2-3; no reliable D call. Germline-derived CDR1 and CDR2 are SGHDT and YYEEEE. This CDR3 spans 13 amino acids. Trimming stripped 2 bases from V and 1 base from J, with 5 bases between. The CDR3 bases are TGTGCCAGCAGCTTCTACCGCACAGATACGCAGTATTTT. Amino acid sequence: CASSFYRTDTQYF.

At least ten counts were recorded for this clonotype. This rearrangement joins TRBV20-1 to TRBJ2-5; D gene uncertain. CDR3 length: 12 residues. Germline V gene lookup returns CDR1 DFQATT and CDR2 SNEGSKA (reference sequence). The V gene lost 5 bases and the J gene lost 2 bases, with 9 bases spanning the gap. The CDR3 DNA is TGCAGTGCTTTTTGGGGTCAAGAGACCCAGTACTTC. Amino acid sequence: CSAFWGQETQYF.

This clonotype was observed a handful of times. V and J are TRBV28 and TRBJ2-5; unclear D gene. V dropped 2 bases and J dropped 5 bases, with 9 bases sitting between them. In germline, CDR1 is MDHEN, CDR2 SYDVKM. CDR3 size: 13 residues. The CDR3 bases are TGTGCCAGCAGTTTAGTCTTCGCCGAGACCCAGTACTTC. This codes for CASSLVFAETQYF. Using reference TRBV28 and TRBJ2-5 for the parts outside the CDR3, the full variable domain is DVKVTQSSRYLVKRTGEKVFLECVQDMDHENMFWYRQDPGLGLRLIYFSYDVKMKEKGDIPEGYSVSREKKERFSLILESASTNQTSMYLCASSLVFAETQYFGPGTRLLVL.

The rearrangement joins TRBV20-1 to TRBJ2-1; 8 positions match TRBD2. Germline trimming cut 1 base from V and 0 bases from J; bases unmatched to any gene: 14. The CDR3 is 19 residues long. CDR1 is DFQATT and CDR2 is SNEGSKA in the germline V gene (reference sequence). The CDR3 DNA reads TGCAGTGCTAGAGTCGCAGCGGGGGAAGACTTTTTCTCCTACAATGAGCAGTTCTTC. Protein sequence: CSARVAAGEDFFSYNEQFF.

V is TRBV20-1 and J is TRBJ2-1; D gene unclear. The better agreement between TRBJ2-7 and the DNA end casts doubt on the J call. CDR1 DFQATT and CDR2 SNEGSKA come from the germline V gene (reference sequence). The length of the CDR3 is 14 residues. Here the CDR3 reads CSARDLNTVYEQYF. The CDR3 coding sequence is TGCAGTGCTAGAGATCTGAACACCGTCTACGAGCAGTACTTC.

The CDR3 reads CASSQPGQGATEAFF. As DNA, the CDR3 is TGCGCCAGCAGCCAACCTGGACAGGGGGCAACTGAAGCTTTCTTT. This chain connects TRBV4-1 to TRBJ1-1, with 11 bases identical to TRBD1. Germline V gene data show CDR1 as MGHRA and CDR2 as YSYEKL. The V gene end was trimmed by 2 bases and the J gene end by 5 bases; junction bases not matched to a gene: 4. This CDR3 region has 15 residues.

Comments on this clonotype: Compared with germline, one end of the junction differs, possibly owing to a read error. The chain is built from TRBV10-2 and TRBJ1-4, with TRBD1 matching 9 bases. Germline-derived CDR1 and CDR2 are WSHSY and SAAADI. CDR3 length: 16 amino acids. This CDR3 is CASSKSLGTGSEKLFF. The CDR3 DNA is TGCGCCAGCAGTAAGTCGCTCGGGACAGGGAGTGAAAAACTGTTTTTT.

The chain employs TRBV7-9 and TRBJ1-4; D gene unclear. The germline V and J ends were trimmed by 5 bases and 0 bases, with 10 bases remaining between them. Germline V gene sequence: CDR1 SEHNR, CDR2 FQNEAQ (reference sequence). This CDR3 spans 15 amino acids. CDR3 sequence reads: CASSTITTTNEKLFF. The CDR3 nucleotides read TGTGCCAGCAGCACCATAACGACAACTAATGAAAAACTGTTTTTT.

This rearrangement joins TRBV19 to TRBJ1-1; 8 nucleotides agree with TRBD1. Germline CDR1 reads LNHDA; CDR2 reads SQIVND (reference sequence). V shed 3 bases and J 6 bases; nucleotides not matched to a gene: 6. This CDR3 is built from 14 residues. DNA of the CDR3: TGTGCCAGTAGTATGGTTCCAGGGGGCTCTGAAGCTTTCTTT. Encoded protein: CASSMVPGGSEAFF. The whole variable domain, remainder taken from reference TRBV19 and TRBJ1-1, is DGGITQSPKYLFRKEGQNVTLSCEQNLNHDAMYWYRQDPGQGLRLIYYSQIVNDFQKGDIAEGYSVSREKKESFPLTVTSAQKNPTAFYLCASSMVPGGSEAFFGQGTRLTVV.

This clonotype appeared a few times. V is TRBV20-1 and J is TRBJ2-5; D not certain. V was pared by 4 bases and J by 1 base, with 10 bases between. The CDR3 has 13 residues. CDR1 and CDR2 (germline): DFQATT, SNEGSKA (reference sequence). The CDR3 protein is CSATWSFQETQYF. The CDR3 bases are TGCAGTGCTACTTGGAGTTTCCAAGAGACCCAGTACTTC.

Points on this clonotype: It may be a read error: a sequence one base away is much more abundant. The rearrangement joins TRBV4-1 to TRBJ2-7; TRBD2 aligns across 12 bases. Per the germline V gene, CDR1 is MGHRA and CDR2 is YSYEKL. V shed 4 bases, J shed 4 bases, and the junction held 5 bases outside the gene matches. This CDR3 has 15 amino acids. CDR3 sequence reads: CASSRGLAGIYEQYF. The DNA of the CDR3 is TGCGCCAGCAGCCGAGGACTAGCGGGGATATACGAGCAGTACTTC.